This T cell receptor beta chain originates from a study of blood T cell repertoires in COVID-19. As for the study in general: Acute and convalescent COVID-19 specimens originated in the United States, Italy and Spain. PBMCs, B-cell-depleted T cells, or T cells were the source of the cDNA or gDNA that made up the material.

Original processing methods: The assay estimated nucleated cells by amplifying reference gene primers. TCRdb's copy holds only in-frame clones and misses some; the assay was immunoSEQ multiplex PCR. Clonal size and the V and J genes are those of that table, whereas D and trimming came from the DNA. The sample carries fewer than 200,000 clones, about 86% recorded once. Germline V CDR1 and CDR2: MNHEY, SVGAGI. The CDR3 length is 14 residues. J was trimmed by 3 bases and V by 8 bases; bases with no gene match: 8. Sequences were obtained from peripheral blood. The receptor's source is a man in his fifties with active or convalescent COVID-19. The rearrangement joins TRBV6-5 to TRBJ2-7, with TRBD1 matching over 9 bases. Written as DNA, the CDR3 is TGTGCCAGCGCGGTTGAGACAGGGGGCTACGAGCAGTACTTC. Translation: CASAVETGGYEQYF.